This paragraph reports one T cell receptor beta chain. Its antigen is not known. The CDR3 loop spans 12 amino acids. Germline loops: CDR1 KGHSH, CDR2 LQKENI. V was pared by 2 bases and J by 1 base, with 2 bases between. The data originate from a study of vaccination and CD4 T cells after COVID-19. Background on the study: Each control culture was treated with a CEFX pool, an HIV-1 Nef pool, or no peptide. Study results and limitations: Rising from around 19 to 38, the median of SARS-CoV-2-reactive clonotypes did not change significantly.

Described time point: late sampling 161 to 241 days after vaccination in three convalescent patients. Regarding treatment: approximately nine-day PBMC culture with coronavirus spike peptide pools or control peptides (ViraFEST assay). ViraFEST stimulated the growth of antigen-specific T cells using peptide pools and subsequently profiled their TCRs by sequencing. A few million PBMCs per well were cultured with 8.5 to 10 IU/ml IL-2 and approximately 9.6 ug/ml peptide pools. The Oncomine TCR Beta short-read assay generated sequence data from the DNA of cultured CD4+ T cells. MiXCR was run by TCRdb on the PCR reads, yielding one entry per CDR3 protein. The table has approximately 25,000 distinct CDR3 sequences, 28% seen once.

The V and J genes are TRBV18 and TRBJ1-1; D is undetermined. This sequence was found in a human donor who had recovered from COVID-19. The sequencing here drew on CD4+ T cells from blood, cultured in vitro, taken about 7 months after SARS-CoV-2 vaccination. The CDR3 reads CASSPGNTEAFF. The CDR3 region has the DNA TGTGCCAGCTCACCAGGGAACACTGAAGCTTTCTTT.